The entry below describes one T cell receptor beta chain. The target of this receptor is not known. Base qualities are not recorded, but no much larger clone differs from it by a single base. These data belong to a study of beta chain features in type 1 diabetes (dated by TCRdb to about 2018). Background on the whole study: Mean age, gender distribution, total cell number and subset yield were not different between patients and healthy donors. A total of roughly 98,000,000 sorted cells were examined across all samples, and RNA yield correlated strongly with the number of cells per subset. The study compared TCRB repertoires of sorted circulating CD4+ T cell subsets between recently diagnosed type 1 diabetes patients and matched healthy donors. Regulatory and stem cell-like memory subsets were isolated from only 8 patients and about eight healthy donors, whereas naive and central memory subsets came from all 30 or so donors.

What the authors observed across the whole study: Fewer insertions and more nucleotide deletions at VDJ recombination sites were observed in patients with type 1 diabetes, implying thymic rearrangement abnormalities. Because cDNA rather than genomic DNA was sequenced, highly expressing activated cells could have been over-represented, although no difference in activation and CD3 levels was found between groups. Shorter templates might have been favored by PCR, but patient and control samples were amplified and corrected together, so both groups would have been affected equally by any skew. In all four CD4+ subsets, TCRB CDR3 length was moderately but significantly shorter in type 1 diabetes patients. Because small numbers of individuals were included in the HLA sub-analyses, any influence of HLA type on TCRB rearrangement was left unresolved. Naive, central memory and regulatory TCRB repertoires appeared to be more alike among patients than among healthy donors.

From each donor, a single peripheral blood sample of approximately 120 mL on average was drawn into heparinised tubes. A BD FACSAria II was used to sort naive, central memory, regulatory and stem cell-like memory CD4+ T cells with a panel that included CD45RO, CCR7, CD25, CD127, CD95 and CD27. Every sorted population had a purity above 95%. PBMCs were isolated immediately by Lymphoprep density gradient centrifugation and stained directly without culture. So that batch effects would be minimized, each experiment stained and sorted samples in pairs, pairing one healthy donor with one patient. CDR3 length: 15 amino acids, cysteine to phenylalanine. Just the 45-base CDR3 DNA is kept, in frame starting at base 1. At the junction V is shortened by 7 bases and J by 4 bases, with 18 bases in between. According to the germline V gene, CDR1 reads MNHNS and CDR2 reads SASEGT. The entire amount of isolated RNA was reverse transcribed using the High Capacity cDNA Reverse Transcription Kit, so the sequenced TCRB transcripts were expressed ones. Naive, central memory and regulatory T cell samples underwent deep immunoSEQ sequencing, averaging around 3.6 million total reads per sample. Sorted cells were lysed in RLT buffer and RNA was extracted with DNase-treated RNeasy Micro or Mini kits, depending on cell number. Each cell subset was processed separately to prevent cross-contamination, with patient and healthy donor samples processed together. TCRB sequences were amplified from cDNA with the immunoSEQ multiplex PCR, producing 87-bp fragments spanning the CDR3 region. The amplicons were sequenced using the Illumina HiSeq platform. In the paper's pipeline: PCR bias was computationally corrected using synthetic template baselines, reads within Hamming distance 2 were collapsed, and singletons that could not be merged were discarded. Reads were aligned to IMGT to assign V, D and J genes, CDR3 length, and insertions or deletions at six rearrangement sites. Within each subset, clonotype counts were normalized to sorted cell number, after which true diversity and Gini coefficients were computed with the tcR R package. The overlap coefficient, calculated on TCRB nucleotide sequences, was used to measure repertoire sharing. In its TCRdb copy, this immuneACCESS table keeps in-frame sequences only and misses some clones. Where compared with another copy, unresolved V genes explain less than half of these, and the others have no known cause. For V, J and clone size, that table is used; D and trimming come from the DNA. A total of 300,000 to 400,000 clones appear in this sample, around 9.3% of them only once. The ten largest clones add up to around 1% of the sample.

The V gene is TRBV6-1 and the J gene is TRBJ2-3; a tentative D match to TRBD2 spans 6 bases. Source material: central memory CD4+ T cells from blood. The source of this sequence is a man in his thirties or forties with type 1 diabetes. The DNA sequence is given as TGTGCCAGCATCACTTGGGGGGAAGGGGCAGATACGCAGTATTTT. This codes for CASITWGEGADTQYF.